The 14 T cell receptor beta chains below all came from one sample that was sequenced in a study of cytomegalovirus exposure and HLA in healthy donors. The PCR made use of 60 Vbeta and 13 Jbeta primers. Clones were read by immunoSEQ multiplex PCR, and TCRdb kept only the in-frame ones, dropping some. The sample yields about 110,000 clones, 82% seen once. Sequencing was done on a sample of PBMCs. The source is a man between 25 and 39 years old in good health and CMV-seropositive.

V usage is TRBV5-1 and J usage is TRBJ1-3; D gene ambiguous. The CDR3 contains 16 residues. The germline gives CDR1 SGHRS, CDR2 YFSETQ. V lost 0 bases, J lost 0 bases, and 10 bases lay in between. The CDR3 nucleotides read TGCGCCAGCAGCTTGGTAGAGCATCGCTCTGGAAACACCATATATTTT. Translated, it gives CASSLVEHRSGNTIYF.

The gene calls are TRBV5-4 and TRBJ1-3, with TRBD1 identical over 8 bases. There are 14 residues in the CDR3. J lost 2 bases, V lost 4 bases, and 2 bases had no gene match. The germline CDR1 and CDR2 sequences are SGHNT and YYREEE (reference sequence). As DNA, the CDR3 is TGTGCCAGCAGCGTACAGGGGGCTGGAAACACCATATATTTT. This translates into CASSVQGAGNTIYF.

The CDR3 is CASSAPGQSHSPLHF. The CDR3 nucleotides are TGTGCCAGCAGCGCACCGGGACAATCGCATTCACCCCTCCACTTT. This chain connects TRBV5-5 to TRBJ1-6; the D gene is possibly TRBD1 (6 bases). The germline V gene encodes CDR1 SGHKS and CDR2 YYEKEE (reference sequence). The V and J ends lost 4 bases and 8 bases respectively, with 16 bases between them. The CDR3 contains 15 residues.

The table lists this clone with a count of one. This rearrangement joins TRBV10-3 to TRBJ2-3, with 10 bases identical to TRBD2. Germline V gene data show CDR1 as ENHRY and CDR2 as SYGVKD. The CDR3 is made up of 12 amino acids. Trimming at V came to 10 bases and at J to 4 bases, leaving 2 bases not matched to a gene. The CDR3 protein is CATGLAADTQYF. The CDR3 DNA reads as TGTGCCACCGGACTAGCGGCAGATACGCAGTATTTT.

This rearrangement joins TRBV9 to TRBJ2-1; D not certain. The germline V gene encodes CDR1 SGDLS and CDR2 YYNGEE. The CDR3 runs to 12 residues. Trimming stripped 2 bases from V and 8 bases from J, with 8 bases between. CDR3: CASSVTNYEQFF. CDR3 sequence (DNA): TGTGCCAGCAGCGTCACTAATTATGAGCAGTTCTTC.

The chain links TRBV6-6 to TRBJ1-2; tentatively, D is TRBD1 (6 bases). CDR1 is MNHNY, CDR2 SVGAGI, per germline (reference sequence). V was clipped by 6 bases and J by 4 bases, with 9 bases between them. CDR3 length: 12 amino acids. CDR3 loop: CASRSDSYGYTF. CDR3 coding DNA: TGTGCCAGCAGATCGGACAGCTATGGCTACACCTTC.

The rearrangement joins TRBV13 to TRBJ2-7; perhaps TRBD1 as D (6 bases). The V end lost 0 bases, the J end lost 2 bases, and 11 bases lay between the germline ends. Germline CDR1 is PRHDT and CDR2 is FYEKMQ (reference sequence). The CDR3 has 15 amino acids. DNA of the CDR3: TGTGCCAGCAGCTTAGGCCAACCAGGGGCCTACGAGCAGTACTTC. Residues: CASSLGQPGAYEQYF.

A remark on this clone: The identical CDR3 is also encoded by other nucleotide sequences in the sample. The chain uses TRBV7-2 and TRBJ2-3; no clear D gene. The V gene's germline CDR1 is SGHTA and CDR2 FQGNSA. The CDR3 has 12 amino acids. V gave up 5 bases and J gave up 2 bases, with 5 bases separating them. The CDR3 reads CASSTDTDTQYF. The CDR3 region has the DNA TGTGCCAGCAGCACTGACACAGATACGCAGTATTTT.

The chain combines TRBV4-2 with TRBJ2-3; 10 nucleotides line up with TRBD2. The length of the CDR3 is 19 residues. Germline assignment: CDR1 LGHNA and CDR2 YNFKEQ. The trim removed 0 bases at V and 5 bases at J, leaving 14 bases unmatched. DNA for the CDR3: TGTGCCAGCAGCCAAGATCCGCCTAGCGGGGGTCCCACACAAGATACGCAGTATTTT. It translates to CASSQDPPSGGPTQDTQYF.

The CDR3 loop is CASSYGPTYEQYF. In DNA form, the CDR3 reads TGTGCCAGCAGTTACGGGCCTACTTACGAGCAGTACTTC. The gene calls are TRBV6-6 and TRBJ2-7; D gene ambiguous. The germline V gene encodes CDR1 MNHNY and CDR2 SVGAGI (reference sequence). The CDR3 spans 13 residues. Trimming took off 2 bases at V and 4 bases at J, with 9 bases between the two ends.

This clone appeared once. The chain uses TRBV9 and TRBJ2-1; 13 bases match TRBD2. V lost 0 bases and J lost 10; bases outside the gene matches: 4. CDR1 is SGDLS and CDR2 is YYNGEE in the germline V gene. The CDR3 loop spans 15 amino acids. The CDR3 DNA reads TGTGCCAGCAGCGTAGGGACTAGCGGGGGCGGGGAGCAGTTCTTC. Translation: CASSVGTSGGGEQFF.

This clone occurred a few times. V is TRBV9 and J is TRBJ2-1; 10 nucleotides line up with TRBD2. The CDR3 runs 15 residues. Germline CDR1 SGDLS, CDR2 YYNGEE. V shed 1 base, J shed 7 bases, and the junction held 5 bases outside the gene matches. The CDR3 sequence: CASSVWASGGNEQFF. The CDR3 DNA reads as TGTGCCAGCAGCGTATGGGCTAGCGGGGGAAATGAGCAGTTCTTC.

This chain connects TRBV7-8 to TRBJ1-5, with TRBD1 identical over 7 bases. The CDR3 is 15 amino acids. Germline V gene lookup returns CDR1 SGHVS and CDR2 FQNEAQ. Trimming cost V 5 bases and J 1 base; bases outside gene matches: 5. This CDR3 is CASSPRTGSNQPQHF. The CDR3 DNA is TGTGCCAGCAGCCCGCGGACAGGAAGCAATCAGCCCCAGCATTTT.

The J gene is TRBJ2-6, the V gene TRBV18; tentatively, D is TRBD1 (6 bases). V was shortened by 3 bases and J by 5 bases, with 14 bases between the two germline ends. CDR3 length: 16 residues. The germline V gene has CDR1 KGHSH and CDR2 LQKENI. The CDR3 is CASSPADSPWANVLTF. Written as DNA, the CDR3 is TGTGCCAGCTCACCGGCGGACAGCCCCTGGGCCAACGTCCTGACTTTC.